This T cell receptor (beta chain) was captured in a study of human T cells and chemical hapten exposure. Across the study: Predominantly women, the patients had alopecia areata, totalis or universalis.

The time point denotes: pre-sensitization, week 0. Treatment reported: therapeutic diphenylcyclopropenone sensitization with weekly scalp DPC. Blood sampling preceded each patch test application. From whole blood left unfractionated, total RNA was extracted. Study-level findings and limits: Donors, who had alopecia, may show an immune response that differs from healthy people's.

The CDR3 is 14 residues long. TCRdb re-called the RACE reads through MiXCR, storing one row per CDR3 protein. The sample has about 46,000 distinct CDR3 sequences, 8.5% to 10% seen once. A word on this clonotype: The antigen is not known.

The chain employs TRBV12-2 and TRBJ1-4; the table's D call of TRBD1 was not tested on the DNA. TRBV12-2 is marked as a pseudogene. Sequencing was performed on whole blood, taken in connection with sensitization to the hapten diphenylcyclopropenone (DPC). The TCR comes from a woman aged 40 to 49 with alopecia areata. Some clones in this sample may be carry-over from other donors' samples. The CDR3 is CASRRTPTNEKLFF. As DNA, the CDR3 is TGTGCAAGTCGCCGGACACCCACTAATGAAAAACTGTTTTTT.